This T cell receptor (beta chain) stems from a study of CXCR3-negative and CXCR3-positive naive CD8 T cells. About this clonotype itself: What it binds is unknown.

Study results and caveats: CXCR3-expressing naive cells carried TRB CDR3s more hydrophobic than those of CXCR3-negative naive cells.

The CDR3 contains 12 residues. UMI-labeled 5' RACE yielded the TRB cDNA libraries. TCRdb re-called the 5' RACE reads; one entry per CDR3 protein, DNA not given. This table lists more than 75,000 distinct CDR3 sequences. Source material: naive CXCR3+ CD8+ T cells from blood. Indicated subset: CD45RO-CCR7+CD27+CD95- naive CD8+ T cells expressing CXCR3 (TNR3+). This rearrangement joins TRBV12-3 or TRBV12-4 to TRBJ2-1; TCRdb lists TRBD2, though no DNA is available to test this call. The source of this sequence is a human donor in good health. Some clones in this sample may be carry-over from other donors' samples. The CDR3 here is CASSLGGSEQFF.